This TCR beta chain is from a study of T-cell memory formation after mild COVID-19. Study-level information: Most TCR clusters belonged to a single donor.

Germline V gives CDR1 SGHTA, CDR2 FQGTGA. Trimming shortened V by 3 bases and J by 5 bases, and 14 bases separated the two germline ends. This CDR3 contains 15 residues. Using its own MiXCR run on the 5' RACE reads, TCRdb lists one record per CDR3 protein. The table shows 470,000 or so distinct CDR3 sequences, with roughly 20% occurring only once. This clonotype was picked up a small number of times. Antigen: not known. Study-level points and caveats: Contracting clones from day 15 to 85 had balanced CD4/CD8; later expanders favoured CD4+. Cross-reactive memory seemingly joined, as some responding clones were found in pre-infection memory.

The TCR sequence derives from an adult woman who had mild COVID-19 (a few samples of this study predate the infection). Cell type and time point are not known. The sequencing sample was made of PBMCs or a T cell subset sorted from them (not recorded which). V is TRBV7-3 and J is TRBJ2-1, with D possibly called TRBD1 or TRBD2 (7 bases each). CDR3 bases: TGTGCCAGCAGCTTTCAGGGGGGGTACAACAATGAGCAGTTCTTC. It translates to CASSFQGGYNNEQFF.